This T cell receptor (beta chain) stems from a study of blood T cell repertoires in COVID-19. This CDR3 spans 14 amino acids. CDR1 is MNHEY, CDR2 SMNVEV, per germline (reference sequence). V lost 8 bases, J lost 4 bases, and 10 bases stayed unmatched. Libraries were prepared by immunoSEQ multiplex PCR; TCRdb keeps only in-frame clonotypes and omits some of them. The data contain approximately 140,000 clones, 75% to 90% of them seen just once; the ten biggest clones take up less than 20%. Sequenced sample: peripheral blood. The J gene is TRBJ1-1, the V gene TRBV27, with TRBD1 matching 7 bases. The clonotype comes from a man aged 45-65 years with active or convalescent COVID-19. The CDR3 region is CASSNRGWGTEAFF. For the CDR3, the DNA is TGTGCCAGCTCAAACAGGGGTTGGGGCACTGAAGCTTTCTTT.